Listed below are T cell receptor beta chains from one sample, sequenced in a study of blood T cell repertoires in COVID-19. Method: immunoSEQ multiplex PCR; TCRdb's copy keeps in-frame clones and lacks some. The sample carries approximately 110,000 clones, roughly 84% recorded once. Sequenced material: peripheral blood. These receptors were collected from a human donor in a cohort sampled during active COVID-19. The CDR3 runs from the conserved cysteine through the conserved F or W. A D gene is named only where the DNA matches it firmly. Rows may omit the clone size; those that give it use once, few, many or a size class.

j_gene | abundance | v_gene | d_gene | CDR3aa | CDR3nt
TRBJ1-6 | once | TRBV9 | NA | CASSVDGETPLHF | TGTGCCAGCAGCGTAGATGGAGAGACACCCCTCCACTTT
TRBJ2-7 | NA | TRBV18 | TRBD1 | CASSPPGQGLNSYEQYF | TGTGCCAGCTCACCACCGGGACAGGGGTTAAACTCCTACGAGCAGTACTTC
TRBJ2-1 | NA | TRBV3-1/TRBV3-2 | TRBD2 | CASSPTGLAVYNEQFF | TGTGCCAGCAGCCCTACAGGCCTAGCGGTCTACAATGAGCAGTTCTTC
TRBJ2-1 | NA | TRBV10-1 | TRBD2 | CASSEKGTSGRSSYNEQFF | TGCGCCAGCAGTGAAAAAGGGACTAGCGGGAGGAGCTCCTACAATGAGCAGTTCTTC
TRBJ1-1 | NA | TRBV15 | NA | CATSSLSGSEAFF | TGTGCCACCAGCAGCTTGTCTGGCTCTGAAGCTTTCTTT
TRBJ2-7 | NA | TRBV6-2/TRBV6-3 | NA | CASSYEQGSYEQYF | TGTGCCAGCAGTTACGAGCAGGGTTCCTACGAGCAGTACTTC
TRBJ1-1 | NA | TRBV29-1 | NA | CSVDAGANTEAFF | TGCAGCGTTGACGCAGGGGCCAACACTGAAGCTTTCTTT
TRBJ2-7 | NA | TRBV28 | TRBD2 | CASSPVAGGGYEQYF | TGTGCCAGCAGTCCAGTAGCGGGGGGAGGCTACGAGCAGTACTTC
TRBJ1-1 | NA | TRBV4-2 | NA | CASSQGTGLNTEAFF | TGTGCCAGCAGCCAAGGAACGGGGTTGAACACTGAAGCTTTCTTT
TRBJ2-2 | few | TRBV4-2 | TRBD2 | CASSQGQTSVLGTGELFF | TGTGCCAGCAGCCAAGGGCAGACTAGCGTGCTTGGCACCGGGGAGCTGTTTTTT
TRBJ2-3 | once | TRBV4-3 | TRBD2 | CASSRGSGGSETDTQYF | TGCGCCAGCAGCCGTGGCAGCGGGGGTTCCGAGACAGATACGCAGTATTTT
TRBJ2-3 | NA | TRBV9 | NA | CASSPEVKEADTQYF | TGTGCCAGCAGCCCGGAAGTAAAGGAGGCAGATACGCAGTATTTT
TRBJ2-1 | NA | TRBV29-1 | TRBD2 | CSVDLSGTSVTYNEQFF | TGCAGCGTTGATTTATCCGGGACTAGCGTTACCTACAATGAGCAGTTCTTC
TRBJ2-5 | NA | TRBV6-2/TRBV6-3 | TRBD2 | CASSLGLAGGRETQYF | TGTGCCAGCAGTTTAGGACTAGCGGGAGGGCGGGAGACCCAGTACTTC
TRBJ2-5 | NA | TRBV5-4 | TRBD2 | CASTLGGGSETQYF | TGTGCCAGCACCCTGGGGGGGGGATCAGAGACCCAGTACTTC
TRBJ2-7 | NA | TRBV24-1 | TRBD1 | CATSDFGTADQYF | TGTGCCACCAGTGATTTCGGGACAGCTGATCAGTACTTC
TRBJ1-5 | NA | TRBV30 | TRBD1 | CAWSLGQGENQPQHF | TGTGCCTGGAGTTTAGGACAGGGGGAGAATCAGCCCCAGCATTTT
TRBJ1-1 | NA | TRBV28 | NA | CASSLQVTEAFF | TGTGCCAGCAGTTTGCAGGTCACTGAAGCTTTCTTT
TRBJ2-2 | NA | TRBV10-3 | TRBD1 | CAIRDRAANTGELFF | TGTGCCATCCGGGACAGGGCCGCGAACACCGGGGAGCTGTTTTTT
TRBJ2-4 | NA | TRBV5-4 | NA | CASSLERGAKNIQYF | TGTGCCAGCAGCTTGGAAAGGGGGGCCAAAAACATTCAGTACTTC
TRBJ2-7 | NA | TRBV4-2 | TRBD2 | CASSQGLAGGYYEQYF | TGTGCCAGCAGCCAAGGACTAGCGGGAGGGTACTACGAGCAGTACTTC
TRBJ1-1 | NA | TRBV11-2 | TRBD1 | CASRSGGLEAFF | TGTGCCAGCAGGTCAGGGGGTTTAGAAGCTTTCTTT
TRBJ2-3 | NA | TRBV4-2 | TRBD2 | CASSHGSRGLATDTQYF | TGTGCCAGCAGCCATGGATCCAGGGGACTAGCGACAGATACGCAGTATTTT
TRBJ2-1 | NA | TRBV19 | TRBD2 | CASSIPERGYNEQFF | TGTGCCAGTAGTATTCCTGAGCGGGGTTACAATGAGCAGTTCTTC
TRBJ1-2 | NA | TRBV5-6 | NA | CASSLLVGGGYTF | TGTGCCAGCAGCTTGCTGGTTGGCGGCGGCTACACCTTC
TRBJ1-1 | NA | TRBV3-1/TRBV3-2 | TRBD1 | CASTTTTGQGWAFF | TGTGCCAGCACCACAACGACGGGACAGGGGTGGGCTTTCTTT
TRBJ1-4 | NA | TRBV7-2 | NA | CASSSGTTQGDEKLFF | TGTGCCAGCAGCTCAGGGACAACCCAAGGGGACGAAAAACTGTTTTTT
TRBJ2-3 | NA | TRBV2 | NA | CASSGRADTQYF | TGTGCCAGCAGTGGGAGGGCGGATACGCAGTATTTT
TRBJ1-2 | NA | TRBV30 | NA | CAWSRDTYGYTF | TGTGCCTGGTCCCGGGACACCTATGGCTACACCTTC
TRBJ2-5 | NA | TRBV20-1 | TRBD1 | CSASTGTAQETQYF | TGCAGTGCTAGTACCGGGACAGCCCAAGAGACCCAGTACTTC
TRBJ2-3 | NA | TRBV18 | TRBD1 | CASSQTSGGYGDTQYF | TGTGCCAGCTCGCAAACTTCAGGGGGCTACGGAGATACGCAGTATTTT